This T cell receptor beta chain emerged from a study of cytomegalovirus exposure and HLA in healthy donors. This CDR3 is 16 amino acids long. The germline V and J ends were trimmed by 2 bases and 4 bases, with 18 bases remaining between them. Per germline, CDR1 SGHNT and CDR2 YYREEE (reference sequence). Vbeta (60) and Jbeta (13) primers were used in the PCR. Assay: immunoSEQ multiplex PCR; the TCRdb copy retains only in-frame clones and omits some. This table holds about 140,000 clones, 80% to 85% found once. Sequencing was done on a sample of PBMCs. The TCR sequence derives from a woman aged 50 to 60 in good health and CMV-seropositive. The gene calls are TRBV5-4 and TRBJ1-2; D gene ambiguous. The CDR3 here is CASSLQLPGQSYGYTF. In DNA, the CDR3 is TGTGCCAGCAGCTTACAGCTCCCTGGGCAATCCTATGGCTACACCTTC.